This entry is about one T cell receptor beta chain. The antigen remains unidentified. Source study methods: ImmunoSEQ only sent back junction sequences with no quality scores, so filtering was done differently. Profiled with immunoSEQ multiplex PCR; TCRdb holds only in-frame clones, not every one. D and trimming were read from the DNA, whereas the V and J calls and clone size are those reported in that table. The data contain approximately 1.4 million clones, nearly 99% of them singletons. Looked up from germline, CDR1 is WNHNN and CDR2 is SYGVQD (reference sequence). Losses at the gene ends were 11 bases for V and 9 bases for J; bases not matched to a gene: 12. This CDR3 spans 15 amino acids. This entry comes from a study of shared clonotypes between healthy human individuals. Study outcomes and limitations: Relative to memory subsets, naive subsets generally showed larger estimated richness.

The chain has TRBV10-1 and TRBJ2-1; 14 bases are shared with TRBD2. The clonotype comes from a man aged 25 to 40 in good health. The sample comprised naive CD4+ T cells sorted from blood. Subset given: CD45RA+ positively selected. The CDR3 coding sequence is TGCGCCTCGTTCGGACTAGCGGGAGGAGGCGGTGAGCAGTTCTTC. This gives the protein CASFGLAGGGGEQFF.